The 16 T cell receptor beta chains presented below share a single source sample, sequenced in a study of blood T cell repertoires in COVID-19. Assay: immunoSEQ multiplex PCR; the TCRdb copy retains only in-frame clones and omits some. The sample lists around 390,000 clones; 80% to 90% were seen once. Material for sequencing was PBMCs or T cells enriched from blood (not recorded which). All receptors come from a woman in her 50s who had recovered from COVID-19.

The J gene is TRBJ1-2, the V gene TRBV28, with D possibly being TRBD1 (5 bases). V was cut by 5 bases and J by 8 bases, with 15 bases left in between. Looked up from germline, CDR1 is MDHEN and CDR2 is SYDVKM. The CDR3 covers 13 residues. CDR3 bases: TGTGCCAGCAGTAATCGGGGGAAGTGGGGCTACACCTTC. Encoded protein: CASSNRGKWGYTF.

The genes are TRBV12-3 or TRBV12-4 and TRBJ2-7; D might be TRBD2 (5 bases). This CDR3 spans 12 amino acids. The V and J ends lost 5 bases and 4 bases respectively, with 9 bases between them. Written as DNA, the CDR3 is TGTGCCAGCAGTCCCTCGGGGTACGAGCAGTACTTC. Its protein product is CASSPSGYEQYF.

This chain uses TRBV2 with TRBJ2-5; D perhaps matches TRBD2 (5 bases). The CDR3 runs to 13 residues. V was pared by 4 bases and J by 5 bases, with 11 bases between. Germline CDR1 reads SNHLY; CDR2 reads FYNNEI. The CDR3 loop is CASSGAAAETQYF. As DNA, the CDR3 is TGTGCCAGCAGTGGAGCAGCGGCGGAGACCCAGTACTTC.

The V call is TRBV6-2 or TRBV6-3, the J call TRBJ1-4; D gene uncertain. Germline V gene sequence: CDR1 MNHEY, CDR2 SVGEGT. The CDR3 extends over 14 amino acids. V dropped 6 bases and J dropped 10 bases, with 18 bases sitting between them. The DNA of the CDR3 is TGTGCCAGCAGCCCGGACGCCTCTCGGGGAAAACTGTTTTTT. This gives the protein CASSPDASRGKLFF.

The gene calls are TRBV6-5 and TRBJ2-7; 7 positions match TRBD2. V lost 6 bases and J lost 3; bases outside the gene matches: 8. This CDR3 comprises 14 residues. The germline gives CDR1 MNHEY, CDR2 SVGAGI. The chain's CDR3 is CASRRRGEGYEQYF. The CDR3 DNA follows: TGTGCCAGCAGAAGACGGGGGGAGGGCTACGAGCAGTACTTC.

The gene calls are TRBV4-3 and TRBJ2-7; D remains ambiguous. V lost 4 bases and J lost 3, with 13 bases in between. The CDR3 covers 14 residues. CDR1 is LGHNA and CDR2 is YSLEER in the germline V gene. CDR3 sequence reads: CASSRRLADYEQYF. The CDR3 nucleotides are TGCGCCAGCAGCCGCCGACTGGCCGACTACGAGCAGTACTTC.

This chain uses TRBV5-6 with TRBJ2-2, with TRBD1 as a possible D gene (5 bases). With 2 bases removed from V and 0 bases from J, the gap between germline ends came to 11 bases. This CDR3 is 16 amino acids long. Germline V gives CDR1 SGHDT, CDR2 YYEEEE. The CDR3 nucleotides are TGTGCCAGCAGCTTCAGACAGCTAACGAACACCGGGGAGCTGTTTTTT. Its translation is CASSFRQLTNTGELFF.

The chain has TRBV3-1 (or the pseudogene TRBV3-2) and TRBJ1-3; D remains ambiguous. This CDR3 is 14 amino acids long. Germline V lookup: CDR1 LGHDT, CDR2 YNNKEL (reference sequence). Between the trimmed V and J ends, which lost 1 base and 2 bases, there was a span of 6 bases. DNA of the CDR3: TGTGCCAGCAGCCAAGGTCTTGCTGGAAACACCATATATTTT. This sequence encodes CASSQGLAGNTIYF.

The chain joins TRBV6-1 to TRBJ1-2; 7 positions match TRBD1. In germline, CDR1 is MNHNS, CDR2 SASEGT. V dropped 4 bases and J dropped 1; count of bases not matched to a gene: 15. The CDR3 loop spans 18 amino acids. The CDR3 DNA follows: TGTGCCAGCAGTGCGCGACAGGGAGTCCGCCTTTTTAACTATGGCTACACCTTC. It codes for CASSARQGVRLFNYGYTF.

The chain joins TRBV11-2 to TRBJ1-1; D might be TRBD1 (6 bases). CDR3 length: 14 amino acids. Trimming pared 5 bases from V and 1 base from J, leaving 11 bases between. Per the germline V gene, CDR1 is SGHAT and CDR2 is FQNNGV. CDR3 in DNA: TGTGCCAGCAGCCCTCGGACAGCGAACACTGAAGCTTTCTTT. This translates into CASSPRTANTEAFF.

V gene TRBV10-2 combines with J gene TRBJ1-1; D is possibly TRBD1 (6 bases). The CDR3 totals 14 residues. With 6 bases removed from V and 1 base from J, the gap between germline ends came to 12 bases. CDR1 is WSHSY, CDR2 SAAADI, per germline. CDR3 in amino acids: CASSVGGRNTEAFF. In nucleotides, the CDR3 is TGCGCCAGCAGCGTAGGGGGAAGGAACACTGAAGCTTTCTTT.

The chain uses TRBV25-1 and TRBJ1-5; TRBD1 matches at 9 bases. Germline values: CDR1 MGHDK, CDR2 SYGVNS. The J segment lost 2 bases and the V segment lost 5 bases, leaving 4 bases of the junction unmatched. CDR3 length equals 15 residues. DNA for the CDR3: TGTGCCAGCAGTACAGGGGGCATCGGCAATCAGCCCCAGCATTTT. This gives the protein CASSTGGIGNQPQHF.

The chain joins TRBV5-8 to TRBJ2-1, with 7 bases identical to TRBD1. Germline loops: CDR1 SGHTS, CDR2 YDEGEE. The V and J ends lost 6 bases and 5 bases, in that order; junction bases with no gene match: 11. The CDR3 consists of 15 residues. The DNA for the CDR3 is TGTGCCAGCACCTCGAGACAGGGTTTAAACAATGAGCAGTTCTTC. Encoded protein: CASTSRQGLNNEQFF.

The chain is built from TRBV7-8 and TRBJ1-3; 9 bases fit TRBD1. CDR3 length equals 19 residues. Trimming cost V 5 bases and J 1 base; bases outside gene matches: 15. Germline V gives CDR1 SGHVS, CDR2 FQNEAQ. This CDR3 reads CASSPRPGTGTGSGNTIYF. CDR3 DNA sequence: TGTGCCAGCAGCCCCCGTCCCGGGACAGGGACCGGGTCTGGAAACACCATATATTTT.

This clone showed up just a few times. The rearrangement uses TRBV27 and TRBJ1-6, with 9 nucleotides matching TRBD1. Germline CDR1 and CDR2: MNHEY and SMNVEV (reference sequence). With 7 bases clipped from V and 9 bases from J, the junction kept 7 bases outside the gene matches. This CDR3 region has 14 residues. CDR3 sequence (DNA): TGTGCCAGCACCTGGACAGGGGTTTTTTCACCCCTCCACTTT. Protein: CASTWTGVFSPLHF.

The chain couples TRBV7-9 to TRBJ1-5, with D unclear. Germline loops: CDR1 SEHNR, CDR2 FQNEAQ (reference sequence). The CDR3 covers 16 residues. With 2 bases removed from V and 2 bases from J, the gap between germline ends came to 13 bases. In DNA form, the CDR3 reads TGTGCCAGCAGCTTATTCGGGAGGACGGGCAATCAGCCCCAGCATTTT. Its protein is CASSLFGRTGNQPQHF.